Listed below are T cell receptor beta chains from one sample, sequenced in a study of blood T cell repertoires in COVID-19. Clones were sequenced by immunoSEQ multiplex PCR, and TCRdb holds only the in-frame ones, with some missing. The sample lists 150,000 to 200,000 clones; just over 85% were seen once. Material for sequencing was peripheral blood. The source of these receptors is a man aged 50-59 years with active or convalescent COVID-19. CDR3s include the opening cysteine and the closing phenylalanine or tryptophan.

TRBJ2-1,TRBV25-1,CASSGGSQQFF
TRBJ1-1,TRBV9,CASSGAVGATEAFF
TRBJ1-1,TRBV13,CASSPDPLATEAFF
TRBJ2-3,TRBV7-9,CASSEVLAGADTQYF
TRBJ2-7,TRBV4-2,CASSAGTAAYEQYF
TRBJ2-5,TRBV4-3,CASSQTGSRETQYF
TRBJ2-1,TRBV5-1,CASSWGGGLPPYNEQFF
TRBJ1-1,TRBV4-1,CASSLQGVNTEAFF
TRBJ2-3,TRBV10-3,CAISDPGHDTDTQYF
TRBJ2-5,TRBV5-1,CASSLGSGTGGGETQYF
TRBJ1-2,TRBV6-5,CASTPYRGHGYTF
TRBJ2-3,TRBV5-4,CASSMDRITDTQYF
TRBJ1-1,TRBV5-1,CASSYRDSQRNTEAFF
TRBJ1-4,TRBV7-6,CASSLNPGDGGEKLFF
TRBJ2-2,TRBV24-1,CATSETTANTGELFF
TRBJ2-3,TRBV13,CASTADRGSTDTQYF
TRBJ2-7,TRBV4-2,CASSQDGTGGEEQYF
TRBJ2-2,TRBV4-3,CASSQDPPGSAGELFF
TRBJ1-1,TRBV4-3,CASSPTGQQNTEAFF
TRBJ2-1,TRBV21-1,CASSRGTGRLAGLSYNEQFF
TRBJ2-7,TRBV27,CASSFWVGSSYEQYF
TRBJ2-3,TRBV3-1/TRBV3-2,CASSRPLAGGLDTQYF
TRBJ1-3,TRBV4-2,CASTSGTGSGNTIYF
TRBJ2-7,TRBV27,CASGTGQGFEQYF
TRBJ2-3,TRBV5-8,CASSDSLTSGADTQYF
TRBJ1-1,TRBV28,CASSGQGLLATEAFF
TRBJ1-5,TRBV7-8,CASTRDRGRQPQHF
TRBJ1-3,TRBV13,CASSPGWTGGRSGNTIYF
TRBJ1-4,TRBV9,CASSVGRGDDEKLFF
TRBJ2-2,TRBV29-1,CSVGPPSSGTGELFF
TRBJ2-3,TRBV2,CASKLRREGPDTQYF
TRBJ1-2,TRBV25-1,CASSEGQPNYGYTF
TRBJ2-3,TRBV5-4,CASSLVSGGGIDTQYF
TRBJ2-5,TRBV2,CASSDKEGETQYF
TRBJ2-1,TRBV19,CASSFRTGYEQFF
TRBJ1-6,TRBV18,CASSPNRLNSPLHF
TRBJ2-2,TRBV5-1,CASSLAGELFF
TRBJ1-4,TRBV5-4,CASSPTTATNEKLFF
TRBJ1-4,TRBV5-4,CASSLALTGGNEKLFF
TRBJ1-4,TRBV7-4,CASRSTQGQGASNEKLFF
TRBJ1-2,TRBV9,CASSVRHSSNYGYTF
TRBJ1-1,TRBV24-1,CATRGDRGRETEAFF